The 27 T cell receptor beta chains reported below all come from one sample, sequenced in a study of T cells in Graves' hyperthyroidism and ophthalmopathy. It was RNA transcripts that yielded the amplified TCR beta CDR3 regions. First-round RT-PCR targeting the TCR CDR3 was performed with the HTBI primer set. In TCRdb, the multiplex PCR reads were re-called with MiXCR into one record per CDR3 protein. The profile covers 300,000 to 500,000 distinct CDR3 sequences, with 15% appearing a single time and approximately 29% taken by the ten largest. Sequenced sample: blood. These receptor sequences come from a woman aged 25 to 39 with Graves' hyperthyroidism.

This clonotype turned up a few times. V gene TRBV19 combines with J gene TRBJ1-1; 7 nucleotides agree with TRBD1. Trimming took 5 bases from V and 3 from J; bases not matched to a gene: 3. CDR3 length: 13 residues. CDR1 and CDR2 (germline): LNHDA, SQIVND (reference sequence). The CDR3 sequence is CASSLTGHTEAFF. In DNA form, the CDR3 reads TGTGCCAGTAGTCTGACAGGGCACACTGAAGCTTTCTTT.

Regarding this clonotype: One end of the junction does not line up with germline, which may come from a read error. This chain connects TRBV2 to TRBJ2-2; D is undetermined. The CDR3 has 13 residues. CDR1 and CDR2 (germline): SNHLY, FYNNEI. CDR3 nucleotide sequence: TGTGCCAGCTCCCCGGCCAACACCCGGGAGCTGTTTTTT. It translates to CASSPANTRELFF.

This clonotype was picked up a small number of times. This chain links TRBV19 with TRBJ1-2; unclear D gene. Germline loops: CDR1 LNHDA, CDR2 SQIVND (reference sequence). This CDR3 is 16 amino acids long. Trimming left V 7 bases short and J 3 bases short, with 21 bases between. As DNA, the CDR3 is TGTGCCAGTACTGGTGGGCAGCAATCATCGTACTATGGCTACACCTTC. Encoded protein: CASTGGQQSSYYGYTF.

This clonotype was seen at least ten times. The chain links TRBV27 to TRBJ2-5, with 9 bases aligning to TRBD1. With 5 bases clipped from V and 4 bases from J, the junction kept 8 bases outside the gene matches. From germline, CDR1 is MNHEY and CDR2 SMNVEV (reference sequence). CDR3 length equals 15 residues. CDR3 coding DNA: TGTGCCAGCAGTACCGGACAGGGGTCTCGAGAGACCCAGTACTTC. Translated: CASSTGQGSRETQYF.

This clonotype was observed a handful of times. This chain connects TRBV4-1 to TRBJ2-7, with 7 positions matching TRBD2. The trim removed 1 base at V and 6 bases at J, leaving 6 bases unmatched. This CDR3 region has 14 residues. Germline V gene lookup returns CDR1 MGHRA and CDR2 YSYEKL. DNA of the CDR3: TGCGCCAGCAGCCAAGGGGCTAGCGGATCCGAGCAGTACTTC. This sequence encodes CASSQGASGSEQYF.

This clonotype was recorded a few times. This chain connects TRBV15 to TRBJ1-1; tentative D call: TRBD1 (5 bases). CDR3 length: 14 residues. V was shortened by 5 bases and J by 0 bases, with 10 bases between the two germline ends. Germline V gene lookup returns CDR1 LNHNV and CDR2 YYDKDF (reference sequence). CDR3 in amino acids: CATSDRDLNTEAFF. CDR3 nucleotides: TGTGCCACCAGCGACAGAGACTTGAACACTGAAGCTTTCTTT.

This clonotype was recorded many times. This sequence joins TRBV20-1 and TRBJ2-3; 10 nucleotides agree with TRBD2. This CDR3 contains 14 residues. The junction had 10 bases not matched to a gene; V was cut back by 6 bases and J by 7 bases. Germline V gene lookup returns CDR1 DFQATT and CDR2 SNEGSKA (reference sequence). The CDR3 DNA sequence: TGCAGTGCCCTCACTAGCGGGAACGTGAATACGCAGTATTTT. Its translation is CSALTSGNVNTQYF.

Many counts were recorded for this clonotype. The chain recombines TRBV30 with TRBJ2-7; D is ambiguous. Trimming cost V 3 bases and J 7 bases, with 13 bases left between them. The CDR3 runs 12 residues. Germline V CDR1 and CDR2: GTSNPN, SVGIG (reference sequence). CDR3 amino acids: CAWRRILREQYF. The CDR3 region has the DNA TGTGCCTGGAGACGCATCCTTCGAGAGCAGTACTTC.

The genes are TRBV25-1 and TRBJ2-4; 12 bases align to TRBD2. CDR1 and CDR2 from the germline V gene are MGHDK and SYGVNS. This CDR3 is built from 17 residues. Unmatched junction bases numbered 7, after V lost 1 base and J lost 6 bases. This CDR3 reads CASSEFKLAGGGNIQYF. CDR3 DNA sequence: TGTGCCAGCAGTGAATTCAAGCTAGCGGGAGGGGGAAACATTCAGTACTTC.

This clonotype has at least ten counts. The chain couples TRBV5-5 to TRBJ1-5; D ambiguous. CDR1 and CDR2 (germline): SGHKS, YYEKEE (reference sequence). CDR3 size: 13 residues. V lost 2 bases and J lost 4, with 7 bases in between. In nucleotides, the CDR3 is TGTGCCAGCAGCTTTGGGAGGAATCAGCCCCAGCATTTT. This gives the protein CASSFGRNQPQHF.

V usage is TRBV12-3 or TRBV12-4 and J usage is TRBJ2-1; 8 bases align to TRBD1. V shed 6 bases, J shed 1 base, and the junction held 8 bases outside the gene matches. There are 16 residues in the CDR3. CDR3 in amino acids: CASRAGTGVSYNEQFF. In DNA, the CDR3 is TGTGCCAGCAGAGCCGGGACAGGTGTGTCCTACAATGAGCAGTTCTTC.

This clonotype was observed a single time. One base away lies a much larger clone, so this may be a sequencing read error. This chain joins TRBV6-1 and TRBJ2-1; 9 nucleotides match TRBD2. The DNA end is a closer match to TRBJ2-7, so the J assignment may be wrong. The CDR3 totals 15 residues. Germline V lookup: CDR1 MNHNS, CDR2 SASEGT. The CDR3 coding sequence is TGTGCCAGCAGCGAGACTAGCGGCAAATACAATGAGCAGTACTTC. Protein sequence: CASSETSGKYNEQYF.

This clonotype was detected only a few times. J is TRBJ2-1 and V is TRBV20-1, with 8 bases that match TRBD2. The CDR3 is 14 residues long. V shed 1 base and J 9 bases; nucleotides not matched to a gene: 8. CDR1 and CDR2 from the germline V gene are DFQATT and SNEGSKA (reference sequence). The CDR3 DNA reads as TGCAGTGCTAGAGTGAGCGGGAGAAGGGCTGAGCAGTTCTTC. The encoded protein is CSARVSGRRAEQFF.

The V and J genes are TRBV11-2 and TRBJ2-3; possible D gene TRBD2, 6 bases. The CDR3 totals 13 residues. V was pared by 1 base and J by 11 bases, with 13 bases between. Germline V gene lookup returns CDR1 SGHAT and CDR2 FQNNGV. In DNA, the CDR3 is TGTGCCAGCAGCTTAGGTGTTACCGGGGGGCAGTATTTT. Translating it yields CASSLGVTGGQYF.

This CDR3 reads CASSKDSSFEQFF. The CDR3 region has the DNA TGTGCCAGCAGTAAGGACAGTTCATTCGAGCAGTTCTTC. The chain carries TRBV6-1 and TRBJ2-1, with a tentative D call TRBD1 (6 bases). Germline V CDR1 and CDR2: MNHNS, SASEGT. V was cut by 5 bases and J by 10 bases, with 15 bases left in between. The length of the CDR3 is 13 residues.

Only one count was recorded for this clonotype. A much larger clone lies a single base off, so this may be a read error. The chain is built from TRBV30 and TRBJ2-2; no definite D call. The length of the CDR3 is 11 residues. Germline V gene sequence: CDR1 GTSNPN, CDR2 SVGIG (reference sequence). Trimming left V 3 bases short and J 7 bases short, with 6 bases between. DNA of the CDR3: TGTGCCTGGAGCCACAACGGGGAGCTGTTTTTT. Translation: CAWSHNGELFF.

This clonotype showed up just a few times. The CDR3 DNA follows: TGCGCCAGCAGCCAAGATCCAGCGGGACGCCACTACGAGCAGTACTTC. It specifies CASSQDPAGRHYEQYF. The V and J genes are TRBV4-1 and TRBJ2-7, with 7 bases that match TRBD2. Germline assignment: CDR1 MGHRA and CDR2 YSYEKL. CDR3 length: 16 amino acids. V shed 0 bases, J shed 3 bases, and the junction held 8 bases outside the gene matches.

This clonotype was found many times. The V call is TRBV3-1, the J call TRBJ2-3; D is undetermined. Trimming removed 4 bases at V and 7 bases at J, with 9 bases between. Germline V lookup: CDR1 LGHDT, CDR2 YNNKEL (reference sequence). The CDR3 has 12 residues. This chain's CDR3 is CASSPYENTQYF. CDR3 nucleotides: TGTGCCAGCAGCCCCTATGAAAATACGCAGTATTTT.

This clonotype was seen ten or more times. This chain joins TRBV5-1 and TRBJ2-7; tentatively, D is TRBD2 (6 bases). V was shortened by 4 bases and J by 0 bases, with 11 bases between the two germline ends. CDR3 length: 14 residues. Germline V gene sequence: CDR1 SGHRS, CDR2 YFSETQ. DNA of the CDR3: TGCGCCAGCAGCCGCGGGACCATCTCCTACGAGCAGTACTTC. Amino acid sequence: CASSRGTISYEQYF.

This clonotype has only one observation. This rearrangement joins TRBV24-1 to TRBJ2-3, with 10 nucleotides matching TRBD2. Germline CDR1 and CDR2: KGHDR and SFDVKD. Trimming cost V 1 base and J 0 bases; bases outside gene matches: 3. The CDR3 extends over 17 amino acids. The CDR3 spells CATSDFRTSGSTDTQYF. Here the CDR3 DNA reads TGTGCCACCAGTGATTTTAGGACTAGCGGTAGCACAGATACGCAGTATTTT.

This clonotype was observed a few times. V usage is TRBV9 and J usage is TRBJ2-2; D unresolved. V gave up 4 bases and J gave up 7 bases, with 14 bases separating them. The germline CDR1 and CDR2 sequences are SGDLS and YYNGEE. The CDR3 spans 14 residues. The CDR3 here is CASSQLLSVGELFF. The CDR3 bases are TGTGCCAGCAGCCAGCTCTTGAGCGTCGGGGAGCTGTTTTTT.

This clonotype was detected many times. The V call is TRBV27, the J call TRBJ2-3; 7 bases are a match to TRBD2. This CDR3 is built from 18 residues. Trimming took 4 bases from V and 3 from J; bases not matched to a gene: 16. The germline gives CDR1 MNHEY, CDR2 SMNVEV (reference sequence). The CDR3 loop reads CASSSYSIRASGTDTQYF. The CDR3 DNA reads TGTGCCAGCAGTTCTTATAGTATTCGGGCTAGCGGTACAGATACGCAGTATTTT.

This clonotype has more than one count but fewer than ten. One end of the junction is discordant with germline, which a read error may explain. V is TRBV9 and J is TRBJ2-6; the D gene is possibly TRBD2 (7 bases). The CDR3 sequence is 17 residues long. Germline V gene lookup returns CDR1 SGDLS and CDR2 YYNGEE. CDR3 in amino acids: CASSVPKNRGGANALTF. CDR3 nucleotide sequence: TGTGCCAGCAGCGTCCCGAAAAACAGAGGGGGGGCCAACGCCCTGACTTTC. The complete variable domain, with remaining parts taken from reference TRBV9 and TRBJ2-6, reads DSGVTQTPKHLITATGQRVTLRCSPRSGDLSVYWYQQSLDQGLQFLIQYYNGEERAKGNILERFSAQQFPDLHSELNLSSLELGDSALYFCASSVPKNRGGANALTFGAGSRLTVL.

In this sample, this clonotype turned up a few times. The chain joins TRBV6-1 to TRBJ1-5, with D possibly TRBD1 on 5 matching bases. The CDR3 contains 18 residues. The V gene's germline CDR1 is MNHNS and CDR2 SASEGT. V lost 5 bases, J lost 0 bases, and 20 bases lay in between. CDR3 loop: CASSPDSFPFYSNQPQHF. CDR3 nucleotides: TGTGCCAGCAGTCCCGACAGCTTCCCCTTTTATAGCAATCAGCCCCAGCATTTT.

This clonotype was found many times. V and J are TRBV12-3 or TRBV12-4 and TRBJ1-2; D is unclear. The V end lost 6 bases, the J end lost 0 bases, and 5 bases lay between the germline ends. This CDR3 contains 12 residues. The CDR3 nucleotides are TGTGCCAGCAGAGGAACTAACTATGGCTACACCTTC. Translating it yields CASRGTNYGYTF.

In this sample, this clonotype turned up many times. V usage is TRBV28 and J usage is TRBJ2-7, with D perhaps matching TRBD1 (6 bases). CDR1 and CDR2 (germline): MDHEN, SYDVKM. With 6 bases removed from V and 3 bases from J, the gap between germline ends came to 15 bases. The CDR3 loop spans 14 amino acids. CDR3 bases: TGTGCCAGCAGGCCGACAGGAGGACTCTACGAGCAGTACTTC. Translation: CASRPTGGLYEQYF.

The V and J genes are TRBV19 and TRBJ2-2; D uncertain. The CDR3 loop spans 13 amino acids. CDR1 and CDR2 from the germline V gene are LNHDA and SQIVND (reference sequence). The CDR3 spells CASRVRTTGELFF. The CDR3 DNA is TGTGCGAGCCGCGTCCGAACCACCGGGGAGCTGTTTTTT.